Below, one TCR beta chain is given with its context. The antigen is unknown. The data belong to a study of T cell repertoires and HLA-DP antigens. Study at large: Donors were two male and one female, aged 18-to-29 to 60-to-69. General observations from the study: Sorted CD137+ cells had clonality roughly 0.39 against both alloantigens, versus about 0.041 pre-culture.

The PCR primers covered 54 TRBV and 13 TRBJ segments. The data were produced by immunoSEQ multiplex PCR, yet TCRdb's version contains in-frame clones alone and is incomplete. This table has some 110,000 clones, 80% to 95% appearing once. CDR1 and CDR2 from the germline V gene are MDHEN and SYDVKM. The length of the CDR3 is 15 residues. Trimming took off 6 bases at V and 0 bases at J, with 9 bases between the two ends. This TCR was recovered from a woman aged 18 to 35 in good health and CMV-seronegative. The chain is built from TRBV28 and TRBJ2-6; a possible D gene is TRBD1 (6 bases). Sequencing was performed on CD4+ T cells from PBMCs. The CDR3 region has the DNA TGTGCCAGCAGCAAAGGGGGCTCTGGGGCCAACGTCCTGACTTTC. This gives the protein CASSKGGSGANVLTF.